This TCR beta chain originates from a study of regulatory T cells in long-lasting Graves disease. Study details: Persistent Graves' disease denoted over 5 years of antithyroid drugs plus positive TSH receptor antibodies. Study outcomes and limitations: Analysis covered peripheral blood alone, not thyroid tissue. TRBV28, TRBJ1-2 and TRBJ2-5 emerged as the favored segments in persistent disease.

Arm-PCR of CDR3 regions and iRepertoire HTBI primers were the basis on which TCR beta libraries were built. In TCRdb, the multiplex PCR reads were re-called with MiXCR into one record per CDR3 protein. The table has some 470,000 distinct CDR3 sequences, roughly 21% seen once; the top ten hold roughly 7%. This clonotype was counted ten times or more. Its specificity is unknown. As for time point: persistent/refractory GD, antithyroid drugs over 5 years with positive TRAb. PBMC-derived RNA was used for the TCR library. Trimming left V 1 base short and J 7 bases short, with 10 bases between. The CDR3 is made up of 13 amino acids. From germline, CDR1 is LGHDT and CDR2 YNNKEL (reference sequence).

The sequence was collected from a female donor with Graves disease. Sequences were derived from peripheral blood mononuclear cells (PBMCs), sampled when the disease was refractory, from a patient treated with antithyroid drugs. This sequence joins TRBV3-1 and TRBJ2-5; D perhaps matches TRBD2 (5 bases). The CDR3 protein is CASSQGAGGTQYF. The CDR3 nucleotides are TGTGCCAGCAGCCAAGGGGCAGGAGGGACCCAGTACTTC.